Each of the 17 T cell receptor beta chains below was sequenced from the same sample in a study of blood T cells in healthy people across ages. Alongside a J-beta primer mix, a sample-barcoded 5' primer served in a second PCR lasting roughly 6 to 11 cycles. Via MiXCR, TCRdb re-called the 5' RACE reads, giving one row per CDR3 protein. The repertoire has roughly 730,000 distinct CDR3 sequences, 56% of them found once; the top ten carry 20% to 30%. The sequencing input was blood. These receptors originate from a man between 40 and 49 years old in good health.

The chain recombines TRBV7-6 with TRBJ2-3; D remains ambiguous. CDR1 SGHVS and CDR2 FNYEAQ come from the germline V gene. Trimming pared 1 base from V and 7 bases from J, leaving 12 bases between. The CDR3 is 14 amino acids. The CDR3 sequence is CASSLGPVSYTQYF. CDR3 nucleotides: TGTGCCAGCAGCTTAGGGCCGGTTTCGTATACGCAGTATTTT.

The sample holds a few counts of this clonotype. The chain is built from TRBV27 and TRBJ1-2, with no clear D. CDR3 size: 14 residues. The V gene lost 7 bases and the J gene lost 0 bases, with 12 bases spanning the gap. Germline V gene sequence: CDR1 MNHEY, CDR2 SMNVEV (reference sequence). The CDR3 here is CASKPVEPNYGYTF. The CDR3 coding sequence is TGTGCCAGCAAGCCCGTGGAACCTAACTATGGCTACACCTTC.

DNA for the CDR3: TGTGCCACCAGTGATACACTACAACCTGCCACCACAGATACGCAGTATTTT. The encoded protein is CATSDTLQPATTDTQYF. The genes are TRBV24-1 and TRBJ2-3; D unclear. CDR1 is KGHDR, CDR2 SFDVKD, per germline. V lost 3 bases and J 2 bases, leaving 17 bases between the germline ends. This CDR3 is built from 17 residues.

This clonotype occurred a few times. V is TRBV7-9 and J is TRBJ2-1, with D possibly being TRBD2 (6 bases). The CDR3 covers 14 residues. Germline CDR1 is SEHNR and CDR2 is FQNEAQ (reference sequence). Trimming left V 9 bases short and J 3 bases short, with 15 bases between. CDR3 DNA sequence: TGTGCCAGTGTTAGCGGAGAATACTACAATGAGCAGTTCTTC. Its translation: CASVSGEYYNEQFF.

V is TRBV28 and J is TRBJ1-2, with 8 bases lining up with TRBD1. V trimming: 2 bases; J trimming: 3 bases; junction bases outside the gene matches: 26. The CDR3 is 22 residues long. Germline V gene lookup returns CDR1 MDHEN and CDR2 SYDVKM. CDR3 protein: CASSLQGVWLLDRETFDYGYTF. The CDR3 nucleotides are TGTGCCAGCAGTTTACAGGGGGTTTGGCTTTTGGACAGGGAGACTTTTGACTATGGCTACACCTTC.

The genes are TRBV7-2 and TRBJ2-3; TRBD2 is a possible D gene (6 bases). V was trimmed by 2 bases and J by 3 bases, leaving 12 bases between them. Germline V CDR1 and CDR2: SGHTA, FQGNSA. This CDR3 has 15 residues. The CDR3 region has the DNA TGTGCCAGCAGCTTAAGGCTAGCGCCAACAGATACGCAGTATTTT. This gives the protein CASSLRLAPTDTQYF.

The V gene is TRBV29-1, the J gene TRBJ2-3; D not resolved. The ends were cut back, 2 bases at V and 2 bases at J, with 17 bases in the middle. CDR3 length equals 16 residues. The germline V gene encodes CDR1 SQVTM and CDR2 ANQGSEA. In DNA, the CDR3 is TGCAGCGTTGAAAACAAATACCCAGGTTCCACAGATACGCAGTATTTT. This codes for CSVENKYPGSTDTQYF.

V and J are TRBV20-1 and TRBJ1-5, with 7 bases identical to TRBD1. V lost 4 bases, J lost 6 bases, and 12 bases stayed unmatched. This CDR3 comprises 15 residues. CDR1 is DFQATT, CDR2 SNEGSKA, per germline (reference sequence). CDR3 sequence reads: CSANIQGEKGQPQHF. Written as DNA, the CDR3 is TGCAGTGCTAACATTCAGGGGGAAAAGGGTCAGCCCCAGCATTTT.

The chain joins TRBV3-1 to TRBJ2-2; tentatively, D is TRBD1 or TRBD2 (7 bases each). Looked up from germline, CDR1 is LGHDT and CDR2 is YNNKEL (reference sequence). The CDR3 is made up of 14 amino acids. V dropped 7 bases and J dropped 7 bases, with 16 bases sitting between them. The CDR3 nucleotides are TGTGCCAGCACCCAGGGGGGGCAGGTCGGGGAGCTGTTTTTT. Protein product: CASTQGGQVGELFF.

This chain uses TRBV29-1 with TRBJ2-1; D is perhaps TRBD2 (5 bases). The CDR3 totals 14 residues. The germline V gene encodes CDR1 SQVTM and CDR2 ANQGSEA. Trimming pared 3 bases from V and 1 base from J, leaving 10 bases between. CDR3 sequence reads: CSVEVRLSYNEQFF. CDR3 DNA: TGCAGCGTTGAGGTACGACTATCCTACAATGAGCAGTTCTTC.

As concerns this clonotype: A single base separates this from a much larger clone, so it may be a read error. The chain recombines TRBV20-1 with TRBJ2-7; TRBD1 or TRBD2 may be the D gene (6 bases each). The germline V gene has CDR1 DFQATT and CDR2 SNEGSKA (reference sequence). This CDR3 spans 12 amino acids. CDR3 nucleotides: TGCAGTGCCCGGGGGCCAGGGTACGGGCAGTACTTC. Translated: CSARGPGYGQYF.

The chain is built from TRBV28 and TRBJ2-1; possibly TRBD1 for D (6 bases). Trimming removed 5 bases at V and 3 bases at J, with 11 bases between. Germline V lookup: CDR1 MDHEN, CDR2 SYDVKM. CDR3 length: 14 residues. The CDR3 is CASSQLTGYNEQFF. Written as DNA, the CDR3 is TGTGCCAGCAGTCAGCTGACAGGCTACAATGAGCAGTTCTTC.

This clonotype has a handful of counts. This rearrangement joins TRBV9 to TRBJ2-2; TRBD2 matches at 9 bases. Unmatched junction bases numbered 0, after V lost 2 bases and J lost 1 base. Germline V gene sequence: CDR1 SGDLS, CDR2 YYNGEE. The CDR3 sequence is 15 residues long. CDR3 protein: CASSVTSGNTGELFF. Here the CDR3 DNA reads TGTGCCAGCAGCGTGACTAGCGGGAACACCGGGGAGCTGTTTTTT.

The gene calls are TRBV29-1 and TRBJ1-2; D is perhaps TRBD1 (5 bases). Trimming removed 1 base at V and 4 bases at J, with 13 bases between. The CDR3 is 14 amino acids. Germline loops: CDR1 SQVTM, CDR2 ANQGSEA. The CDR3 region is CSVEGSRQGYGYTF. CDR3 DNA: TGCAGCGTTGAAGGATCCAGGCAGGGCTATGGCTACACCTTC. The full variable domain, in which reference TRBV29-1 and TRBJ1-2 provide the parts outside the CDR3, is SAVISQKPSRDICQRGTSLTIQCQVDSQVTMMFWYRQQPGQSLTLIATANQGSEATYESGFVIDKFPISRPNLTFSTLTVSNMSPEDSSIYLCSVEGSRQGYGYTFGSGTRLTVV.

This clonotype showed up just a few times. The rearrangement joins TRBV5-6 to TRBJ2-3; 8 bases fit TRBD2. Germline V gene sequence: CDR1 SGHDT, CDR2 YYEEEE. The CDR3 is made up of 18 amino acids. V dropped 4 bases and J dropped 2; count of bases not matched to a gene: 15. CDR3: CASSPDTSLAGYTDTQYF. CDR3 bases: TGTGCCAGCAGCCCGGACACATCGCTAGCGGGTTACACAGATACGCAGTATTTT. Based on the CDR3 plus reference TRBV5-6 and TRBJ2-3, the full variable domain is DAGVTQSPTHLIKTRGQQVTLRCSPKSGHDTVSWYQQALGQGPQFIFQYYEEEERQRGNFPDRFSGHQFPNYSSELNVNALLLGDSALYLCASSPDTSLAGYTDTQYFGPGTRLTVL.

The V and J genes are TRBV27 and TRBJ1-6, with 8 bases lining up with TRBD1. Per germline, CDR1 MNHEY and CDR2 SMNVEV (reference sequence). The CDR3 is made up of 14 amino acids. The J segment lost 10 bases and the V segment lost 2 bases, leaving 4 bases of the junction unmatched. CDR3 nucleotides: TGTGCCAGCAGTTTAGACAGGGGTAGATCACCCCTCCACTTT. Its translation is CASSLDRGRSPLHF.

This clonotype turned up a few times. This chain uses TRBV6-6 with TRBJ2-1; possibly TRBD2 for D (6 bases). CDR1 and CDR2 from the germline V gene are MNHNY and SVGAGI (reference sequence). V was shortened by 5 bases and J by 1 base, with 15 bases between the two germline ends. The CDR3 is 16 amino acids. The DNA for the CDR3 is TGTGCCAGCAGTACCCGACCGGGGGAATCCTACAATGAGCAGTTCTTC. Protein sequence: CASSTRPGESYNEQFF.